The 5 T cell receptor beta chains below were found in one sample sequenced in a study of blood T cells in healthy people across ages. With a J-beta primer mix and a sample-barcoded 5' primer, a second PCR ran about 7 to 12 cycles. TCRdb reprocessed the 5' RACE reads via MiXCR and lists one record per CDR3 protein. The table lists approximately 2,000,000 distinct CDR3 sequences, about 39% of them singletons, with 23% in the top ten. The sequencing sample was made of blood. These receptors came from a human donor in good health.

The rearrangement uses TRBV7-3 and TRBJ2-2; no clear D gene. Per germline, CDR1 SGHTA and CDR2 FQGTGA. V lost 5 bases and J lost 4, with 11 bases in between. CDR3 length: 14 residues. The CDR3 coding sequence is TGTGCCAGCAGCCCTCACTTCGGCACCGGGGAGCTGTTTTTT. It is translated as CASSPHFGTGELFF.

This clonotype has a count of ten or more. The rearrangement links TRBV6-6 to TRBJ2-5; 7 nucleotides line up with TRBD1. Germline values: CDR1 MNHNY, CDR2 SVGAGI (reference sequence). V lost 2 bases and J lost 2; bases outside the gene matches: 5. This CDR3 spans 15 amino acids. The CDR3 sequence is CASSYTGTAQETQYF. The DNA of the CDR3 is TGTGCCAGCAGTTACACCGGGACAGCACAAGAGACCCAGTACTTC.

At least ten counts were recorded for this clonotype. The chain employs TRBV29-1 and TRBJ2-5, with 12 bases identical to TRBD1. The CDR3 runs 15 residues. Germline V gene sequence: CDR1 SQVTM, CDR2 ANQGSEA. With 4 bases clipped from V and 5 bases from J, the junction kept 8 bases outside the gene matches. CDR3 nucleotides: TGCAGCGTTGCGTTAGGGACAGGGGGCACGGAGACCCAGTACTTC. Protein product: CSVALGTGGTETQYF.

This chain joins TRBV20-1 and TRBJ2-5; D may be TRBD2 (6 bases). The germline V and J ends were trimmed by 6 bases and 0 bases, with 14 bases remaining between them. The V gene's germline CDR1 is DFQATT and CDR2 SNEGSKA (reference sequence). The CDR3 length is 14 residues. The CDR3 here is CSASEGGNQETQYF. DNA of the CDR3: TGCAGTGCGTCGGAGGGAGGAAACCAAGAGACCCAGTACTTC.

The rearrangement uses TRBV5-1 and TRBJ2-7; TRBD1 is a possible D gene (5 bases). Trimming removed 1 base from V and 2 bases from J, with 16 bases in between. Germline values: CDR1 SGHRS, CDR2 YFSETQ. The CDR3 length is 16 residues. The CDR3 DNA is TGCGCCAGCAGCTTGACAGGTGTGCCACGGACCTACGAGCAGTACTTC. As protein: CASSLTGVPRTYEQYF.